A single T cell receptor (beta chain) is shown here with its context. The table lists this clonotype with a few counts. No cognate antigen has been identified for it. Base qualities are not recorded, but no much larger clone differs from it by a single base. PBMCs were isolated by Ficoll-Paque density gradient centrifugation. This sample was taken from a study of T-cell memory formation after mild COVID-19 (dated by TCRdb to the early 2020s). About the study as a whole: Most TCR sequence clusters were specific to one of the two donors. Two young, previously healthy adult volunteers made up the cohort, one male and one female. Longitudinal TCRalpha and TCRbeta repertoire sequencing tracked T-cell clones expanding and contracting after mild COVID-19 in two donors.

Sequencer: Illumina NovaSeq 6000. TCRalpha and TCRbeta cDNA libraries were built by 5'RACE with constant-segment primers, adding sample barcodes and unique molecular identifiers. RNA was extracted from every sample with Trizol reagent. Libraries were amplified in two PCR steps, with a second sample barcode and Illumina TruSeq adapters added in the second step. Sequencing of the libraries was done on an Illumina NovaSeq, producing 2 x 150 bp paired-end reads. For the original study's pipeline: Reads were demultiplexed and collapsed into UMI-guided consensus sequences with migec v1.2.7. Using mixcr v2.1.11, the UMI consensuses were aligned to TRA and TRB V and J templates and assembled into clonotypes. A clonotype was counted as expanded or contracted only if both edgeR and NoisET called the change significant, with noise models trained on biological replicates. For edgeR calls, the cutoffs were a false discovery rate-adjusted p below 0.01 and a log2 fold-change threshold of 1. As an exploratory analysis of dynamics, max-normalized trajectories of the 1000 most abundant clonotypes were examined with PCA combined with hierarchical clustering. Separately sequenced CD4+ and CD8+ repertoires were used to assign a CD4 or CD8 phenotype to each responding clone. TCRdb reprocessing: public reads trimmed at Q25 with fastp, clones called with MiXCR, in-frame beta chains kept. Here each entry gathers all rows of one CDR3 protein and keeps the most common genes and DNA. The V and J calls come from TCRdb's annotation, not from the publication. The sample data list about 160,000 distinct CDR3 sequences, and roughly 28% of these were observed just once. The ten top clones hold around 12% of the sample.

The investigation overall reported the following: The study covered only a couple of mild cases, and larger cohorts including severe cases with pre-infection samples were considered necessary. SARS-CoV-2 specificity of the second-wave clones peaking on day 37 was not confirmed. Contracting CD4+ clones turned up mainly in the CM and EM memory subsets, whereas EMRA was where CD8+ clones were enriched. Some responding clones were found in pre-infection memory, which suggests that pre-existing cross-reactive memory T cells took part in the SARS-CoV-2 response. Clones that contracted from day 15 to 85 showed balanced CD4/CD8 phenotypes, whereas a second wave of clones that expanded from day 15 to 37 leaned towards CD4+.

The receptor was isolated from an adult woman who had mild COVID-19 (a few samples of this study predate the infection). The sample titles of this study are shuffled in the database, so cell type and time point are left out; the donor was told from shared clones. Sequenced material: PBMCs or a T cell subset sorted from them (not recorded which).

The DNA reads TGTGCCAGCAGTCCCCCTCGAACCGGGCATGATAATGAGCAGTTCTTC. Protein translation: CASSPPRTGHDNEQFF. The chain links TRBV6-5 with TRBJ2-1, with the identity of the D gene unclear. Its CDR3 holds 16 amino acids, cysteine through phenylalanine. Of all the DNA, just the CDR3 is kept, 48 bases in frame from base 1. In the germline V gene, CDR1 corresponds to MNHEY and CDR2 to SVGAGI. V gives up 5 bases and J gives up 7 bases, and the segment between their germline ends measures 21 bases.